Each of the 8 T cell receptor beta chains below was sequenced from the same sample in a study of beta chain features in type 1 diabetes (dated by TCRdb to the late 2010s). The study at large found these results: Type 1 diabetes patients showed a moderate but significant shortening of TCRB CDR3 length in all four CD4+ subsets.

To prepare the library, the immunoSEQ multiplex PCR assay was applied. All of the isolated RNA was reverse transcribed with the High Capacity cDNA Reverse Transcription Kit, so expressed TCRB transcripts were sequenced. As stored in TCRdb, this immuneACCESS dataset retains in-frame rearrangements with V and J assigned. A fraction of the clones does not appear; measured against another copy, unresolved V genes explain less than half of the discrepancy, and the remainder lacks a known reason. The sample contains roughly 700,000 clones, under 15% of them found a single time. The leading ten clones occupy 0.022% of the sample. Antigen specificity for these receptors is unknown. Sequenced sample: naive CD4+ T cells from blood. The cell subset or site label of this sample denotes: true naive CD4+ T cells. These receptors were collected from a man aged 18 to 35 with type 1 diabetes.

The rearrangement links TRBV30 to TRBJ1-4; D may be TRBD1 (6 bases). Trimming removed 3 bases from V and 8 bases from J, with 16 bases in between. CDR1 GTSNPN and CDR2 SVGIG come from the germline V gene (reference sequence). This CDR3 comprises 14 residues. The CDR3 sequence: CAWSATRDNEKLFF. Here the CDR3 DNA reads TGTGCCTGGAGCGCGACACGGGACAACGAAAAACTGTTTTTT.

The chain joins TRBV25-1 to TRBJ1-1, with TRBD1 as a possible D gene (5 bases). V was clipped by 4 bases and J by 4 bases, with 16 bases between them. The CDR3 runs 15 residues. The germline V gene has CDR1 MGHDK and CDR2 SYGVNS. The CDR3 sequence: CASSASGPWGTEAFF. The CDR3 DNA reads TGTGCCAGCAGTGCGTCGGGGCCCTGGGGCACTGAAGCTTTCTTT.

This clone was counted only a few times. The chain joins TRBV10-3 to TRBJ2-3; D is possibly TRBD1 or TRBD2 (5 bases each). Germline V gene data show CDR1 as ENHRY and CDR2 as SYGVKD. This CDR3 is 12 amino acids long. The CDR3 sequence is CAAGTFTDTQYF. The CDR3 bases are TGTGCGGCAGGGACCTTCACAGATACGCAGTATTTT.

The rearrangement joins TRBV6-1 to TRBJ2-1, with D possibly TRBD1 on 5 matching bases. The CDR3 extends over 13 amino acids. Germline loops: CDR1 MNHNS, CDR2 SASEGT. V lost 7 bases and J lost 7, with 14 bases in between. DNA for the CDR3: TGTGCCAGCAATAACAGGAAAGAGAATGAGCAGTTCTTC. It codes for CASNNRKENEQFF.

This clone was observed a handful of times. The same CDR3 arises from other DNA sequences in this sample as well. The V gene is TRBV9, the J gene TRBJ1-1; 7 nucleotides line up with TRBD1. The V gene end was trimmed by 3 bases and the J gene end by 5 bases; junction bases not matched to a gene: 7. The CDR3 has 14 residues. Per the germline V gene, CDR1 is SGDLS and CDR2 is YYNGEE. The CDR3, as DNA: TGTGCCAGCAGCGGACGGACAGGAGGGACTGAAGCTTTCTTT. Translation gives CASSGRTGGTEAFF.

This clone was found a few times. The chain joins TRBV7-8 to TRBJ2-7; maybe TRBD1 (6 bases). The CDR3 loop spans 14 amino acids. Trimming shortened V by 4 bases and J by 2 bases, and 12 bases separated the two germline ends. CDR1 and CDR2 from the germline V gene are SGHVS and FQNEAQ. The CDR3 reads CASSSPQGPYEQYF. The CDR3 nucleotides are TGTGCCAGCAGCTCCCCGCAGGGGCCCTACGAGCAGTACTTC.

To note about this clone: The sample has other DNA sequences that encode this CDR3 too. V usage is TRBV30 and J usage is TRBJ1-6, with TRBD1 as a possible D gene (5 bases). Trimming cost V 0 bases and J 7 bases, with 13 bases left between them. The CDR3 totals 15 residues. Germline lookup yields CDR1 GTSNPN and CDR2 SVGIG (reference sequence). This CDR3 reads CAWSVLGQGNSPLHF. The CDR3 DNA reads TGTGCCTGGAGTGTATTGGGGCAGGGAAATTCACCCCTCCACTTT. Full variable domain (rest looked up from reference TRBV30 and TRBJ1-6): SQTIHQWPATLVQPVGSPLSLECTVEGTSNPNLYWYRQAAGRGLQLLFYSVGIGQISSEVPQNLSASRPQDRQFILSSKKLLLSDSGFYLCAWSVLGQGNSPLHFGNGTRLTVT.

This sequence joins TRBV25-1 and TRBJ1-5, with 9 positions matching TRBD1. CDR3 size: 16 residues. Germline values: CDR1 MGHDK, CDR2 SYGVNS. V shed 2 bases, J shed 3 bases, and the junction held 5 bases outside the gene matches. Here the CDR3 reads CASSETTGGINQPQHF. Written as DNA, the CDR3 is TGTGCCAGCAGTGAAACGACAGGGGGTATCAATCAGCCCCAGCATTTT.